This section outlines one TCR beta chain sequence together with its context. This clonotype was counted ten times or more. Its antigen has not been determined. No much larger clone exists at a distance of one base, and base qualities are not known. This entry is derived from a study of low-dose radiotherapy and immunotherapy resistance in tumors (dated by TCRdb to about 2022). Some background on the complete study: Patients in Cohort 1 were given 0.5 Gy per fraction every 2 weeks, and the prescribed total PTV dose was 6.5 Gy. An Illumina MiniSeq instrument was used to deep-sequence the TCRalpha and TCRbeta libraries. To make first-strand cDNA, Superscript III was used along with a set of TRAV- and TRBV-specific primers so that both the TCRalpha and TCRbeta chains were covered. Patients in Cohort 2 were given 1 Gy per fraction every two weeks, for a total of 13 Gy across 26 weeks. Eight patients were included in the translational analysis: three from the first dose cohort and the first five from the second dose cohort. Patients were given nivolumab as a 240 mg flat dose every two weeks and ipilimumab at 1 mg/kg every six weeks, with both drugs delivered intravenously. Every two weeks, patients got intravenous cyclophosphamide at 200 mg/m2, given one day ahead of each radiation and immunotherapy administration. Trial participants were not randomized into treatment groups. Patients took aspirin 300 mg orally once daily for four cycles, starting on cycle 1 day 1.

Sequencing was carried out with an Illumina MiniSeq. TCRs were amplified for around 20 PCR cycles with Phusion, using a constant-region primer paired with the adapter attached to the V primers. The MessageAmp II aRNA Amplification Kit was used to amplify the isolated mRNA, with in vitro transcription run for 15 to 20 hours at 37 degrees C. The Dynabeads mRNA DIRECT Purification Kit was used to isolate mRNA for TCR sequencing. A second roughly 25-cycle Phusion PCR added indexed Illumina adapters, and products were purified with AMPure XP beads. The paper's data handling went like this. Custom Perl scripts were used to pool TCR sequences that encoded the same protein, to remove out-of-frame sequences, and to calculate the abundance of each clonotype. Any TCR sequence supported by only a single read was excluded from analysis. The metrics used to describe the repertoires included Shannon entropy, Gini index, clonality, richness, and the frequency of TCRs shared between repertoires. Starting from the raw public reads, TCRdb applied fastp trimming at Q25, assembled clones with MiXCR and retained in-frame beta chains. Entries that share a CDR3 protein sequence are merged under the most common genes and DNA. Clone size and V and J calls follow TCRdb, not the original study. The sample table shows about 50,000 distinct CDR3 sequences, and roughly 12% are seen once. About 6% of the sample rests with the top ten.

The sample's time point label, decoded: before trial treatment. Donors were enrolled in RACIN, a single-arm phase I dose-escalation trial in which nivolumab, ipilimumab, aspirin, low-dose cyclophosphamide and low-dose radiotherapy were combined. Eligible patients had advanced, TIL-negative solid tumors. This material consisted of PBMCs, taken before treatment. The clonotype originates from a female donor with ovarian cancer.

The nucleotide sequence reads TGTGCCAGTAGTATAGAGCGGTTGGGCAGGGGGCAGGATGAGCAGTTCTTC. This codes for CASSIERLGRGQDEQFF. This chain is built from TRBV19 and TRBJ2-1; 8 of the junction bases match TRBD1. The germline V gene (reference sequence) yields LNHDA for CDR1 and SQIVND for CDR2. The CDR3 runs 17 amino acids, cysteine and phenylalanine included. Only the CDR3 DNA is retained, 51 bases long and in frame from the first base. The germline V and J ends show losses of 0 bases and 8 bases respectively, and no gene match explains 12 bases of the junction.